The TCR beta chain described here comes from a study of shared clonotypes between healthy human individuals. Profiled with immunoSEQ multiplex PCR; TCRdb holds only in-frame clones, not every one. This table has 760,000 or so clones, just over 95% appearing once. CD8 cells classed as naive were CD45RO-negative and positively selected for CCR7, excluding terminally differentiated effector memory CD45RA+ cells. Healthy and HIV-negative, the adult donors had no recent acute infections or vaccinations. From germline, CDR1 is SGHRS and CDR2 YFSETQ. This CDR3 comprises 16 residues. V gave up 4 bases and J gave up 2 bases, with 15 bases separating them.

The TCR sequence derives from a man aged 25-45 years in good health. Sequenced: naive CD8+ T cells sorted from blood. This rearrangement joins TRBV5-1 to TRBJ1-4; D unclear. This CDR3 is CASSPSRGGTNEKLFF. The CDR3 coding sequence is TGCGCCAGCAGCCCCAGTCGGGGTGGGACTAATGAAAAACTGTTTTTT.